This T cell receptor (beta chain) emerged from a study of CD8 T cells in Susac syndrome. General study findings and limits: Only a relatively small number of individuals were included in the TCR sequencing and HLA analysis.

Sequencing of TCR beta was performed on blood CD8+ and CD4+ T cells. An input of 0.5 to 1 ug of RNA was subjected to reverse transcription using random hexamers. An immunoSEQ multiplex PCR amplified TCR beta CDR3 over 54 Vbeta and 13 Jbeta. TCRdb passed the immunoSEQ multiplex PCR reads through MiXCR, listing each CDR3 protein once. The sample lists fewer than 85,000 distinct CDR3 sequences; roughly 94% were seen once. A remark on this clonotype: Its antigen is not identified.

The sequenced sample consisted of CD8+ T cells from PBMCs. The receptor was isolated from a human donor with multiple sclerosis.

The CDR3 loop is CASSPNLNPAFF. Here the CDR3 DNA reads TGTGCCAGCAGTCCTAATCTAAATCCGGCTTTCTTT. The rearrangement joins TRBV27 to TRBJ1-1; D not resolved. From germline, CDR1 is MNHEY and CDR2 SMNVEV (reference sequence). Trimming took off 5 bases at V and 11 bases at J, with 15 bases between the two ends. The CDR3 is 12 residues long.